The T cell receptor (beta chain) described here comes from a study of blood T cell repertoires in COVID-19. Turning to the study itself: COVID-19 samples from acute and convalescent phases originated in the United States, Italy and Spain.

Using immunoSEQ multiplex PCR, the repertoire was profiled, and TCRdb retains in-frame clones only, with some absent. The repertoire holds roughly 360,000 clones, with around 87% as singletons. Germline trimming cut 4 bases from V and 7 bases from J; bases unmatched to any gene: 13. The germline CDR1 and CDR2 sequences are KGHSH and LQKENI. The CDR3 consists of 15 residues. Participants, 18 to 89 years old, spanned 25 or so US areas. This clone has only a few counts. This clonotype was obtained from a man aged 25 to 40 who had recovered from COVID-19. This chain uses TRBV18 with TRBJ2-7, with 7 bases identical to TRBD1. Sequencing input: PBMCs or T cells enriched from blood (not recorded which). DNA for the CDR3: TGTGCCAGCTCACAAACGAGACAGGGCGGGCAGGAGCAGTACTTC. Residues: CASSQTRQGGQEQYF.